The subject of this entry is one T cell receptor beta chain. This sample stems from a study of T-cell memory formation after mild COVID-19. TCRdb reprocessed the 5' RACE reads with MiXCR, giving one entry per CDR3 protein. The top ten hold 2% to 2.5% of the sample, which has around 140,000 distinct CDR3 sequences, less than 20% seen once. The specimen sequenced was PBMCs or a T cell subset sorted from them (not recorded which). This receptor was obtained from an adult woman who had mild COVID-19 (a few samples of this study predate the infection). Cell type and time point are not known.

CDR3 loop: CASEGAAKETQYF. Here the CDR3 DNA reads TGCGCCAGCGAGGGTGCCGCTAAAGAGACCCAGTACTTC. The chain couples TRBV10-2 to TRBJ2-5, with TRBD2 as a possible D gene (5 bases). CDR3 size: 13 residues. V lost 8 bases, J lost 3 bases, and 13 bases lay in between. Germline values: CDR1 WSHSY, CDR2 SAAADI.